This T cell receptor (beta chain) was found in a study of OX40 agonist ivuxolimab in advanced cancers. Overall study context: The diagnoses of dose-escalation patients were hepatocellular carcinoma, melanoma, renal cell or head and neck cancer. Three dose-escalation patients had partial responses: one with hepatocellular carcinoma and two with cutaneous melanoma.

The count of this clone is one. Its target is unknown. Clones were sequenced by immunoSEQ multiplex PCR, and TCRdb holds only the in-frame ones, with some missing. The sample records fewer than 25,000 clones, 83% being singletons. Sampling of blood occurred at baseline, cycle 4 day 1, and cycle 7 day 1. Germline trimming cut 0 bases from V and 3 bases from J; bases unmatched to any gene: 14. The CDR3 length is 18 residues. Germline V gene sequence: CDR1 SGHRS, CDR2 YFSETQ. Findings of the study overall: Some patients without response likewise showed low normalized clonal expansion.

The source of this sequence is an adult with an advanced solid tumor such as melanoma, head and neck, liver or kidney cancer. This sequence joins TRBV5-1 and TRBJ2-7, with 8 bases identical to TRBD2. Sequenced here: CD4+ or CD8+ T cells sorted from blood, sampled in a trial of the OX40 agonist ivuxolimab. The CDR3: CASSLGSSLAGGIYEQYF. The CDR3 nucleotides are TGCGCCAGCAGCTTGGGCTCCTCTCTGGCGGGGGGTATCTACGAGCAGTACTTC. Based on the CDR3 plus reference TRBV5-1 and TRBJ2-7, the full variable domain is KAGVTQTPRYLIKTRGQQVTLSCSPISGHRSVSWYQQTPGQGLQFLFEYFSETQRNKGNFPGRFSGRQFSNSRSEMNVSTLELGDSALYLCASSLGSSLAGGIYEQYFGPGTRLTVT.